This entry concerns a single TCR beta chain. The antigen is unknown. Using unique molecular identifiers, the investigators prepared the TCRbeta library. TCRdb ran MiXCR on the PCR reads and lists one entry per CDR3 protein. The sample carries 500,000 to 600,000 distinct CDR3 sequences, 25% to 30% recorded once. This sample was taken from a study of T-cell reconstitution after alpha-beta-depleted transplantation in children. This CDR3 region has 13 residues. Trimming stripped 2 bases from V and 8 bases from J, with 12 bases between. Germline V gene data show CDR1 as SEHNR and CDR2 as FQNEAQ (reference sequence). Findings and limits, study-wide: Approximately two months post-transplant, alpha-beta T cells reportedly originated from several hundred expanded graft clones.

Material: PBMCs, obtained before TCRalphabeta/CD19-depleted stem cell transplant. The receptor's source is a boy less than two years old with Wiskott-Aldrich syndrome, due to receive a stem cell transplant. V gene TRBV7-9 combines with J gene TRBJ1-2; D is undetermined. The CDR3 DNA follows: TGTGCCAGCAGCTTACTATTTCGGGTCGGCTACACCTTC. As protein: CASSLLFRVGYTF.